A single count supports the clone carrying this T cell receptor beta chain. Repertoires were generated with immunoSEQ multiplex PCR, while TCRdb's copy carries only in-frame clones and drops some. The table lists some 220,000 clones, around 84% of them singletons. The data are from a study of blood T cell repertoires in COVID-19. Trimming shortened V by 7 bases and J by 4 bases, and 16 bases separated the two germline ends. Germline V lookup: CDR1 MNHEY, CDR2 SVGAGI. The CDR3 has 14 amino acids. Material for sequencing was peripheral blood. The V call is TRBV6-5, the J call TRBJ1-2; D remains ambiguous. The clonotype comes from a woman aged 60-70 years who had recovered from COVID-19. The CDR3 DNA is TGTGCCAGCAAGTTGAGGGCGAGTCTCTATGGCTACACCTTC. Translated: CASKLRASLYGYTF.